The clone carrying this T cell receptor (beta chain) was counted a single time. From germline, CDR1 is SGHRS and CDR2 YFSETQ. V shed 1 base, J shed 2 bases, and the junction held 5 bases outside the gene matches. This CDR3 has 16 amino acids. The sample belongs to a study of blood T cell repertoires in COVID-19. Repertoires were generated with immunoSEQ multiplex PCR, while TCRdb's copy carries only in-frame clones and drops some. There are over 100,000 clones in the sample; over 60% occur only once, and roughly 4% lies in the top ten. Specimen: peripheral blood. The chain recombines TRBV5-1 with TRBJ2-2; 7 bases fit TRBD2. This sequence was found in a woman aged 80 or over with acute or convalescent COVID-19. In nucleotides, the CDR3 is TGCGCCAGCAGCTTGAGTCTAGCGGCTAACACCGGGGAGCTGTTTTTT. Amino acid sequence: CASSLSLAANTGELFF. Based on the CDR3 plus reference TRBV5-1 and TRBJ2-2, the full variable domain is KAGVTQTPRYLIKTRGQQVTLSCSPISGHRSVSWYQQTPGQGLQFLFEYFSETQRNKGNFPGRFSGRQFSNSRSEMNVSTLELGDSALYLCASSLSLAANTGELFFGEGSRLTVL.